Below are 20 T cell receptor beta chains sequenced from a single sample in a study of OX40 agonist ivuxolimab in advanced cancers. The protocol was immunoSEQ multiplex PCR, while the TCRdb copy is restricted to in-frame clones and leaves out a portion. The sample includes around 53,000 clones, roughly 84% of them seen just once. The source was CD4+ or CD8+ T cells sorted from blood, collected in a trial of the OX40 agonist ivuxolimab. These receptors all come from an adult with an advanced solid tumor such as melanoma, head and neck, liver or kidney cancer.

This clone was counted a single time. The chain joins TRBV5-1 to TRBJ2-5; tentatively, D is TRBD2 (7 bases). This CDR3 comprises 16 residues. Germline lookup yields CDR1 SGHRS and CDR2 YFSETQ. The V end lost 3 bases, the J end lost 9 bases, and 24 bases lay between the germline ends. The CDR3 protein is CASSYLLQGGAGAQYF. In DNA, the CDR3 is TGCGCCAGCAGCTACTTACTACAGGGAGGGGCCGGGGCCCAGTACTTC.

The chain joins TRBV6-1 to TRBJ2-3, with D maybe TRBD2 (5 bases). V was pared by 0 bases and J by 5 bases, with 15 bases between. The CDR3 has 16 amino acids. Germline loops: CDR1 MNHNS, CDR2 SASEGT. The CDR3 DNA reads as TGTGCCAGCAGTGAAGCGGCAGTCGGCAGCGGAGATACGCAGTATTTT. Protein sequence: CASSEAAVGSGDTQYF.

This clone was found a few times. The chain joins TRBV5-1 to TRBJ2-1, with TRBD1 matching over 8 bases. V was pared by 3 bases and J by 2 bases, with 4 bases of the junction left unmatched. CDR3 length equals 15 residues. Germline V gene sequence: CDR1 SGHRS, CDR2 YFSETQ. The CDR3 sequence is CASSWLGQAYNEQFF. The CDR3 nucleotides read TGCGCCAGCAGCTGGCTGGGACAGGCCTACAATGAGCAGTTCTTC. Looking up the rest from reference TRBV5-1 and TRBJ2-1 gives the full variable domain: KAGVTQTPRYLIKTRGQQVTLSCSPISGHRSVSWYQQTPGQGLQFLFEYFSETQRNKGNFPGRFSGRQFSNSRSEMNVSTLELGDSALYLCASSWLGQAYNEQFFGPGTRLTVL.

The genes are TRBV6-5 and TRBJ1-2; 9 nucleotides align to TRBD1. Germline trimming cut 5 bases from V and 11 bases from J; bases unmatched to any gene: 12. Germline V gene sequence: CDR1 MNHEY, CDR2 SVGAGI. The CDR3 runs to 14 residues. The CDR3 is CASSTPGQGSRYTF. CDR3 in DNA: TGTGCCAGCAGTACACCGGGACAGGGCAGTAGATACACCTTC.

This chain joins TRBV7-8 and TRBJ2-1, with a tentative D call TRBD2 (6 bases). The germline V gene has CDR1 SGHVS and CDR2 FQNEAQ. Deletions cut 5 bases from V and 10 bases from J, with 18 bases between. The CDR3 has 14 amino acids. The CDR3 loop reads CASSRRLIREEQFF. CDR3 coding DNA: TGTGCCAGCAGCCGTAGACTGATCCGGGAGGAGCAGTTCTTC.

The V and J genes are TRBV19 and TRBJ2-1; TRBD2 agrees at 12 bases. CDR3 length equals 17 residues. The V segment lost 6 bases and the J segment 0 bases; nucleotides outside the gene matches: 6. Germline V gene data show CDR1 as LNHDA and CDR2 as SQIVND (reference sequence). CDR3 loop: CASRTSGGRLSYNEQFF. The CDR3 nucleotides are TGTGCCAGTAGGACTAGCGGGGGACGCCTCTCCTACAATGAGCAGTTCTTC. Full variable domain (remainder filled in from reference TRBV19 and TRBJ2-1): DGGITQSPKYLFRKEGQNVTLSCEQNLNHDAMYWYRQDPGQGLRLIYYSQIVNDFQKGDIAEGYSVSREKKESFPLTVTSAQKNPTAFYLCASRTSGGRLSYNEQFFGPGTRLTVL.

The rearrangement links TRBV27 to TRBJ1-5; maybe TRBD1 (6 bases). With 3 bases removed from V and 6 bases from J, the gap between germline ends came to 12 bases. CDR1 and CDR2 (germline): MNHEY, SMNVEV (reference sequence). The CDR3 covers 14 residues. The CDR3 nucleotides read TGTGCCAGCAGTTTCTCAGGGGTGGGTCAGCCCCAGCATTTT. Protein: CASSFSGVGQPQHF.

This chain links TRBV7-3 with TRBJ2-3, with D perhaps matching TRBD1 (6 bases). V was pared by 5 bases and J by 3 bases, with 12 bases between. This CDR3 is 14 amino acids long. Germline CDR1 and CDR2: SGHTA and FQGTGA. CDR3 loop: CASSPGQKTDTQYF. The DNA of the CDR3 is TGTGCCAGCAGCCCAGGACAGAAAACAGATACGCAGTATTTT.

The CDR3 coding sequence is TGCGCCAGCAGCTTTCTCTCGGGGGAGCAGTTCTTC. Translation gives CASSFLSGEQFF. The chain employs TRBV5-1 and TRBJ2-1, with D tentatively TRBD2 (5 bases). The germline V and J ends were trimmed by 2 bases and 10 bases, with 10 bases remaining between them. CDR3 length equals 12 residues. Germline lookup yields CDR1 SGHRS and CDR2 YFSETQ.

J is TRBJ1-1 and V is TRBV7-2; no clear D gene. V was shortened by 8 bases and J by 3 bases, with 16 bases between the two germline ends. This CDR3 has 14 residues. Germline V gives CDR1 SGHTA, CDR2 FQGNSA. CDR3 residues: CASPETYVHTEAFF. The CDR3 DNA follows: TGTGCCAGCCCTGAAACGTACGTCCACACTGAAGCTTTCTTT. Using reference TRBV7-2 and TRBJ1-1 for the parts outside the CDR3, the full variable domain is GAGVSQSPSNKVTEKGKDVELRCDPISGHTALYWYRQSLGQGLEFLIYFQGNSAPDKSGLPSDRFSAERTGGSVSTLTIQRTQQEDSAVYLCASPETYVHTEAFFGQGTRLTVV.

The CDR3 DNA follows: TGCAGCGTTGAGGGGTCCAGGGAGTTCTTC. Its translation is CSVEGSREFF. The V and J genes are TRBV29-1 and TRBJ2-1, with D possibly matching TRBD1 (5 bases). CDR3 length: 10 residues. V gave up 3 bases and J gave up 14 bases, with 11 bases separating them. Germline CDR1 and CDR2: SQVTM and ANQGSEA.

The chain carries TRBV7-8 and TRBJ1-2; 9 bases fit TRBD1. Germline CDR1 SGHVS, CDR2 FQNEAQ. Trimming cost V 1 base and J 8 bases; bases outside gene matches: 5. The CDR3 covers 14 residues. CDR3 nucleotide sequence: TGTGCCAGCAGCTTAGGGGGACAGGGATCGGGCTACACCTTC. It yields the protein CASSLGGQGSGYTF.

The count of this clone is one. Here the CDR3 DNA reads TGTGCCAGCAGCTGGGGGGTAGCGGGAGAAGAGACCCAGTACTTC. It encodes CASSWGVAGEETQYF. This rearrangement joins TRBV5-6 to TRBJ2-5, with 9 bases aligning to TRBD2. In germline, CDR1 is SGHDT, CDR2 YYEEEE. The V segment lost 3 bases and the J segment 3 bases; nucleotides outside the gene matches: 6. The CDR3 sequence is 15 residues long.

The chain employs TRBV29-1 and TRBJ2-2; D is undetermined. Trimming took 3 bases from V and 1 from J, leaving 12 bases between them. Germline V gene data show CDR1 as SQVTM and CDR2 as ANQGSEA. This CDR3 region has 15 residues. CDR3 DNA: TGCAGCGTTGATGAATTGGGGATGAACACCGGGGAGCTGTTTTTT. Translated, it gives CSVDELGMNTGELFF.

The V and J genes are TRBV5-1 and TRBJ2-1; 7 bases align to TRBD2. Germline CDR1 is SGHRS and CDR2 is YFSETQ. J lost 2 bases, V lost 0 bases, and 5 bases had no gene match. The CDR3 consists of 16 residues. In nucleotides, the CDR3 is TGCGCCAGCAGCTTGGGGTCGGGAGGAACCTACAATGAGCAGTTCTTC. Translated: CASSLGSGGTYNEQFF.

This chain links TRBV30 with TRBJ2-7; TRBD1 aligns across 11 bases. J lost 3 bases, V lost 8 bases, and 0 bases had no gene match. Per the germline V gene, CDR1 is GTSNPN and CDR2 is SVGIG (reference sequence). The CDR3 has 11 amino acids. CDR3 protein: CAGTGGYEQYF. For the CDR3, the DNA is TGTGCCGGGACAGGGGGCTACGAGCAGTACTTC.

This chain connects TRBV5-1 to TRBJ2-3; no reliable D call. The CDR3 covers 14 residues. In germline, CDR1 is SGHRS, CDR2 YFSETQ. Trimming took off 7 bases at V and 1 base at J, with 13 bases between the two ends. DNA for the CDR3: TGCGCCAGCCGTACCGAGACTCGCACAGATACGCAGTATTTT. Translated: CASRTETRTDTQYF. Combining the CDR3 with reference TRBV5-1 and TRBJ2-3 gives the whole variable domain KAGVTQTPRYLIKTRGQQVTLSCSPISGHRSVSWYQQTPGQGLQFLFEYFSETQRNKGNFPGRFSGRQFSNSRSEMNVSTLELGDSALYLCASRTETRTDTQYFGPGTRLTVL.

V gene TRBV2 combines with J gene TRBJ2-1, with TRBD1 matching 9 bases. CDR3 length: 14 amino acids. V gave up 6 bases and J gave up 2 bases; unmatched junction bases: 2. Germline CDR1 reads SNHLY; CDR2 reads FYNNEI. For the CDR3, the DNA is TGTGCCAGCAGAGGGACAGGGACCTACAATGAGCAGTTCTTC. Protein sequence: CASRGTGTYNEQFF.

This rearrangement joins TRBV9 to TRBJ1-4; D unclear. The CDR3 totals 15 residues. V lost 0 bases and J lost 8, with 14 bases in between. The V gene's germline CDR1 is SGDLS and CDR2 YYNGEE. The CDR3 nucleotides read TGTGCCAGCAGCGTAGATGGGAGGGTTCGGGAAAAACTGTTTTTT. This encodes CASSVDGRVREKLFF.

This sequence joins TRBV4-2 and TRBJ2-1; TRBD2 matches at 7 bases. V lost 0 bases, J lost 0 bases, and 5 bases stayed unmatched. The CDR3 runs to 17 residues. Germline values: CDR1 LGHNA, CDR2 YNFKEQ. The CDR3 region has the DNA TGTGCCAGCAGCCAAGAATGGGGGAGGGGCTCCTACAATGAGCAGTTCTTC. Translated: CASSQEWGRGSYNEQFF.